This T cell receptor (beta chain) was obtained from a study of OX40 agonist ivuxolimab in advanced cancers. Whole-study context: The mean age was around 56 years, ranging from 23 to 79, with about four fifths of participants male. Allowance was made for prior anti-PD-1, anti-PD-L1 or anti-CTLA-4 therapy, and about 40% had some.

Overall study findings and caveats: CD8+ T cells averaged more expanded clones than CD4+.

CDR1 is DFQATT, CDR2 SNEGSKA, per germline (reference sequence). The ends were cut back, 6 bases at V and 3 bases at J, with 8 bases in the middle. The length of the CDR3 is 11 residues. Details on this clone: Antigen specificity is unknown.

Sequenced by immunoSEQ multiplex PCR; TCRdb stores in-frame clones only, minus some. The sample records fewer than 45,000 clones, around 92% being singletons. Blood samples were obtained at baseline, cycle 4 day 1, and cycle 7 day 1. The receptor's source is an adult with an advanced solid tumor such as melanoma, head and neck, liver or kidney cancer. This specimen was CD4+ or CD8+ T cells sorted from blood, taken in a trial of the OX40 agonist ivuxolimab. The V call is TRBV20-1, the J call TRBJ1-1; no clear D. The CDR3 region has the DNA TGCAGTGCGGGGAGCTACACTGAAGCTTTCTTT. The encoded protein is CSAGSYTEAFF.